The clone carrying this T cell receptor beta chain has only a few counts. Its antigen remains unidentified. The time point was: longitudinal time-point 1 (baseline). TCRdb used MiXCR to reprocess the 5' RACE reads, holding one entry per CDR3 protein. The table has roughly 61,000 distinct CDR3 sequences, approximately 12% seen once. The CDR3 sequence is 15 residues long. The V gene end was trimmed by 5 bases and the J gene end by 5 bases; junction bases not matched to a gene: 8. Germline V CDR1 and CDR2: SGHVS, FQNEAQ. These data are taken from a study of neurological immune-mediated disorders. Study-level points and caveats: CDR3 amino acid sequences found in expanded clones were never shared across subjects, suggesting private repertoires in all groups.

The sample comprised PBMCs. This chain links TRBV7-8 with TRBJ2-3; 9 bases are a match to TRBD1. This TCR was recovered from a male donor with HTLV-1-associated myelopathy (HAM/TSP). CDR3 region: CASSPRTGVGDTQYF. The CDR3 DNA reads TGTGCCAGCAGCCCCCGGACAGGGGTTGGAGATACGCAGTATTTT.